Listed below are T cell receptor beta chains from one sample, sequenced in a study of blood T cell repertoires in COVID-19. Clones were sequenced by immunoSEQ multiplex PCR, and TCRdb holds only the in-frame ones, with some missing. Here the sample spans 150,000 or so clones, roughly 86% being singletons. The material sequenced was peripheral blood. The receptors here all came from a human donor with acute or convalescent COVID-19. The donor label of this sample is uncertain. CDR3s include the opening cysteine and the closing phenylalanine or tryptophan. D genes are given only for firm matches. Clone size is given for some rows only: seen once, a few or many times, or a class if the clone is expanded.

abundance	v_gene	j_gene	d_gene	CDR3aa	CDR3nt
-	TRBV10-3	TRBJ2-6	-	CAISEAGSISGANVLTF	TGTGCCATCAGTGAGGCGGGGTCAATCTCTGGGGCCAACGTCCTGACTTTC
-	TRBV5-1	TRBJ1-6	-	CASSREGDSSPLHF	TGCGCCAGCAGCCGGGAGGGAGACAGTTCACCCCTCCACTTT
-	TRBV11-1	TRBJ2-7	-	CASSRRDGGPYEQYF	TGTGCCAGCAGCCGACGGGACGGGGGGCCCTACGAGCAGTACTTC
-	TRBV6-5	TRBJ2-1	TRBD2	CASSRGDNEQFF	TGTGCCAGCAGTCGGGGGGACAATGAGCAGTTCTTC
-	TRBV21-1	TRBJ1-5	-	CASSKALQTYSNQPQHF	TGTGCCAGCAGCAAAGCGCTACAGACCTATAGCAATCAGCCCCAGCATTTT
-	TRBV27	TRBJ1-1	TRBD1	CASRTGSRAFF	TGTGCCAGCAGGACAGGGAGTCGGGCTTTCTTT
-	TRBV30	TRBJ2-7	TRBD1	CAWSYGQGAYEQYF	TGTGCCTGGAGTTATGGACAGGGGGCCTACGAGCAGTACTTC
-	TRBV30	TRBJ1-5	-	CAWGRGGAGRNQPQHF	TGTGCCTGGGGGCGCGGGGGCGCTGGGCGCAATCAGCCCCAGCATTTT
-	TRBV19	TRBJ2-1	-	CASSIPLLSGVRGYNEQFF	TGTGCCAGTAGTATACCCCTCCTATCAGGGGTAAGGGGCTACAATGAGCAGTTCTTC
-	TRBV4-1	TRBJ2-5	TRBD2	CASSQDMAGGGGRETQYF	TGCGCCAGCAGCCAAGATATGGCAGGCGGGGGGGGGCGAGAGACCCAGTACTTC
-	TRBV20-1	TRBJ1-5	-	CSASGFFRGYSNQPQHF	TGCAGTGCTAGTGGTTTTTTCAGGGGTTATAGCAATCAGCCCCAGCATTTT
-	TRBV18	TRBJ1-1	TRBD1	CASSLILAGQGYTEAFF	TGTGCCAGCTCACTAATATTGGCGGGACAGGGATACACTGAAGCTTTCTTT
-	TRBV5-4	TRBJ1-2	-	CASRNAGGTAAYGYTF	TGTGCCAGCAGGAATGCGGGGGGGACGGCGGCCTATGGCTACACCTTC
once	TRBV3-1/TRBV3-2	TRBJ1-4	-	CASSQGPGEKLFF	TGTGCCAGCAGCCAAGGTCCCGGGGAAAAACTGTTTTTT
-	TRBV30	TRBJ1-1	-	CAWSVLRDTEAFF	TGTGCCTGGAGTGTACTGAGGGACACTGAAGCTTTCTTT
-	TRBV11-2	TRBJ1-1	-	CASSSPQLGVNTEAFF	TGTGCCAGCAGCTCCCCCCAGCTCGGGGTGAACACTGAAGCTTTCTTT
once	TRBV2	TRBJ2-2	-	CASVRQTPNTGELFF	TGTGCCAGCGTGCGACAAACTCCGAACACCGGGGAGCTGTTTTTT
few	TRBV5-1	TRBJ2-6	TRBD2	CASSWTSGANVLTF	TGCGCCAGCAGCTGGACTAGTGGGGCCAACGTCCTGACTTTC
once	TRBV6-5	TRBJ1-1	-	CASSQRNRVNTEAFF	TGTGCCAGCAGTCAACGGAACAGGGTGAACACTGAAGCTTTCTTT
-	TRBV30	TRBJ2-7	TRBD1	CAWKGQGWSEQYF	TGTGCCTGGAAGGGACAGGGGTGGTCCGAGCAGTACTTC
-	TRBV7-2	TRBJ1-1	-	CASSPTSRGVNTEAFF	TGTGCCAGCAGCCCAACTTCGCGGGGGGTGAACACTGAAGCTTTCTTT
-	TRBV5-1	TRBJ1-2	-	CASSVDAANYGYTF	TGCGCCAGCAGCGTAGATGCTGCTAACTATGGCTACACCTTC
few	TRBV19	TRBJ1-2	-	CASKRGRAIEDYGYTF	TGTGCCAGTAAGCGGGGCAGGGCGATCGAGGACTATGGCTACACCTTC
-	TRBV7-9	TRBJ1-2	-	CASSLMGSNYGYTF	TGTGCCAGCAGCTTGATGGGCTCAAACTATGGCTACACCTTC
once	TRBV11-2	TRBJ2-5	TRBD1	CASSFTGQGIAETQYF	TGTGCCAGCAGCTTCACTGGACAGGGGATAGCAGAGACCCAGTACTTC
-	TRBV5-6	TRBJ2-5	TRBD2	CASSYGGSVETQYF	TGTGCCAGCAGCTACGGGGGGTCAGTCGAGACCCAGTACTTC
-	TRBV19	TRBJ1-6	-	CASSIATGRGKGYSPLHF	TGTGCCAGTAGTATAGCTACAGGAAGGGGAAAGGGGTATTCACCCCTCCACTTT
-	TRBV9	TRBJ1-1	-	CASSVGVGSEAFF	TGTGCCAGCAGCGTAGGAGTCGGGTCTGAAGCTTTCTTT
-	TRBV27	TRBJ1-1	-	CASKRGPYTEAFF	TGTGCCAGCAAGCGGGGGCCTTACACTGAAGCTTTCTTT
-	TRBV7-2	TRBJ2-5	TRBD2	CASSLASSGGMYQETQYF	TGTGCCAGCAGCTTAGCCTCTAGCGGGGGGATGTACCAAGAGACCCAGTACTTC
-	TRBV23-1	TRBJ1-2	-	CATLDPDSSLGYTF	TGCGCCACCCTCGACCCGGACAGTTCTTTGGGCTACACCTTC
-	TRBV2	TRBJ1-1	TRBD1	CASNRQGGLGTEAFF	TGTGCCAGCAATCGACAGGGCGGCTTGGGCACTGAAGCTTTCTTT
-	TRBV5-1	TRBJ1-1	-	CASSLEGPSNTEAFF	TGCGCCAGCAGCTTGGAGGGGCCATCGAACACTGAAGCTTTCTTT
-	TRBV3-1/TRBV3-2	TRBJ1-2	-	CASSHGRVGYTF	TGTGCCAGCAGCCACGGCAGGGTAGGCTACACCTTC
few	TRBV19	TRBJ2-3	-	CASSSRMDTKKDTQYF	TGTGCCAGTAGTAGTCGAATGGACACAAAGAAGGATACGCAGTATTTT
-	TRBV4-1	TRBJ2-5	-	CASSQDSSGLIEETQYF	TGCGCCAGCAGCCAAGATTCGTCAGGGTTGATAGAAGAGACCCAGTACTTC
once	TRBV9	TRBJ1-2	-	CASSAALYGYTF	TGTGCCAGCAGCGCCGCCCTATATGGCTACACCTTC
-	TRBV5-5	TRBJ2-1	TRBD1	CASSLTPGGNEQFF	TGTGCCAGCAGCCTGACACCAGGGGGCAATGAGCAGTTCTTC
-	TRBV27	TRBJ1-6	TRBD1	CASRDRVNSPLHF	TGTGCCAGCCGGGACAGGGTGAATTCACCCCTCCACTTT
-	TRBV5-1	TRBJ1-4	-	CASSSHGGNEKLFF	TGCGCCAGCAGCTCTCACGGCGGTAATGAAAAACTGTTTTTT
-	TRBV9	TRBJ2-7	-	CASSVSSFYEQYF	TGTGCCAGCAGCGTCTCCTCCTTCTACGAGCAGTACTTC
-	TRBV28	TRBJ1-6	TRBD1	CASSASTGRGNSPLHF	TGTGCCAGCAGTGCGTCGACAGGGCGGGGTAATTCACCCCTCCACTTT
-	TRBV9	TRBJ2-3	TRBD2	CASSVVGGTSRTDTQYF	TGTGCCAGCAGCGTAGTGGGGGGGACTAGTCGCACAGATACGCAGTATTTT
-	TRBV7-8	TRBJ2-3	-	CASSLRRVTDTQYF	TGTGCCAGCAGCTTACGGCGGGTTACAGATACGCAGTATTTT
-	TRBV9	TRBJ2-2	TRBD2	CASSVATEIDPSGGPYTGELFF	TGTGCCAGCAGCGTAGCTACGGAGATAGATCCAAGCGGGGGGCCGTACACCGGGGAGCTGTTTTTT
-	TRBV19	TRBJ1-2	-	CASSSSGTKISTSGYTF	TGTGCCAGTAGTTCTTCGGGGACAAAGATTTCTACGAGCGGCTACACCTTC
few	TRBV11-2	TRBJ2-7	-	CASSLDRGTIDEQYF	TGTGCCAGCAGCTTAGATCGCGGTACTATTGACGAGCAGTACTTC
-	TRBV7-9	TRBJ1-2	-	CASSLGQIYGYTF	TGTGCCAGCAGCTTAGGGCAGATTTATGGCTACACCTTC
-	TRBV5-6	TRBJ1-1	TRBD1	CASSLPRGRVTTEAFF	TGTGCCAGCAGCTTGCCCAGGGGGCGCGTGACCACTGAAGCTTTCTTT
-	TRBV2	TRBJ2-7	-	CASSVGDRRYEQYF	TGTGCCAGCAGTGTAGGCGACAGACGCTACGAGCAGTACTTC
few	TRBV5-1	TRBJ1-1	-	CASSDRVNTEAFF	TGCGCCAGCAGTGACAGAGTAAACACTGAAGCTTTCTTT
-	TRBV7-8	TRBJ1-4	-	CASSFGTWAEKLFF	TGTGCCAGCAGCTTTGGGACATGGGCTGAAAAACTGTTTTTT
once	TRBV7-2	TRBJ1-1	-	CASSLGQFAVLAFF	TGTGCCAGCAGCTTAGGACAGTTCGCTGTGCTTGCTTTCTTT
once	TRBV11-1	TRBJ2-3	-	CASSRAQGTTQYF	TGTGCCAGCAGCCGAGCGCAGGGTACGACGCAGTATTTT
many	TRBV5-5	TRBJ1-6	-	CASSLATPRSYNSPLHF	TGTGCCAGCAGCTTGGCCACTCCCCGCTCCTATAATTCACCCCTCCACTTT